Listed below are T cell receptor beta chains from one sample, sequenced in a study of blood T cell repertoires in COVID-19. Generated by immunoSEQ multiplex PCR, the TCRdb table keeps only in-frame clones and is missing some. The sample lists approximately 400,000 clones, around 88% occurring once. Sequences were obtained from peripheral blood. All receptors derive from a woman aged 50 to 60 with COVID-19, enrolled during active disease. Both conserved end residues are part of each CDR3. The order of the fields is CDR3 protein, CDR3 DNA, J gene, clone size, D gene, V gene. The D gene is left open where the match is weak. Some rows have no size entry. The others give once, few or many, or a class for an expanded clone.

CDR3: CASSFSGVNTGELFF
DNA: TGCGCCAGCAGCTTCTCAGGGGTGAACACCGGGGAGCTGTTTTTT
J: TRBJ2-2
size: -
D: -
V: TRBV5-1

CDR3: CASSSRLGKETQYF
DNA: TGTGCCAGCAGCTCCCGCCTAGGAAAAGAGACCCAGTACTTC
J: TRBJ2-5
size: -
D: -
V: TRBV9

CDR3: CASSLQVNTEAFF
DNA: TGTGCCAGCAGCCTTCAGGTGAACACTGAAGCTTTCTTT
J: TRBJ1-1
size: -
D: -
V: TRBV6-6

CDR3: CASSRGQSYEQYF
DNA: TGTGCCAGCAGCCGAGGGCAGTCCTACGAGCAGTACTTC
J: TRBJ2-7
size: -
D: -
V: TRBV11-2

CDR3: CAINPDRGGEQYF
DNA: TGTGCCATCAACCCGGACAGGGGGGGCGAGCAGTACTTC
J: TRBJ2-7
size: -
D: TRBD1
V: TRBV10-3

CDR3: CASIHSEKRPTDTQYF
DNA: TGTGCCAGCATTCACAGTGAAAAAAGACCCACAGATACGCAGTATTTT
J: TRBJ2-3
size: -
D: -
V: TRBV28

CDR3: CASSYTNQPQHF
DNA: TGTGCCAGCAGTTACACAAATCAGCCCCAGCATTTT
J: TRBJ1-5
size: -
D: -
V: TRBV6-6

CDR3: CASSSQQNSPLHF
DNA: TGTGCCAGTAGTTCCCAACAGAATTCACCCCTCCACTTT
J: TRBJ1-6
size: -
D: -
V: TRBV19

CDR3: CAWRAGTGELFF
DNA: TGTGCCTGGAGAGCGGGCACCGGGGAGCTGTTTTTT
J: TRBJ2-2
size: -
D: -
V: TRBV30

CDR3: CASSSSRTSGGTKQFF
DNA: TGTGCCAGCAGCAGTAGTCGGACTAGCGGGGGGACGAAGCAGTTCTTC
J: TRBJ2-1
size: -
D: TRBD2
V: TRBV7-2

CDR3: CASRPTLTGHEQYF
DNA: TGTGCCAGCAGACCAACTTTGACAGGGCACGAGCAGTACTTC
J: TRBJ2-7
size: -
D: TRBD1
V: TRBV2

CDR3: CASSHRGQANEKLFF
DNA: TGTGCCAGCAGCCACCGGGGACAGGCTAATGAAAAACTGTTTTTT
J: TRBJ1-4
size: few
D: TRBD1
V: TRBV6-2/TRBV6-3

CDR3: CASSSELNTEAFF
DNA: TGTGCCAGCAGTTCTGAGTTGAACACTGAAGCTTTCTTT
J: TRBJ1-1
size: -
D: -
V: TRBV7-9

CDR3: CASMRDRDTGELFF
DNA: TGTGCCAGCATGCGGGACAGGGACACCGGGGAGCTGTTTTTT
J: TRBJ2-2
size: -
D: TRBD1
V: TRBV6-5

CDR3: CSVTTTATYQPQHF
DNA: TGCAGCGTTACAACGACAGCTACCTATCAGCCCCAGCATTTT
J: TRBJ1-5
size: -
D: -
V: TRBV29-1

CDR3: CASSLSGSGGGYTF
DNA: TGTGCCAGCAGCCTCTCCGGAAGCGGTGGAGGCTACACCTTC
J: TRBJ1-2
size: -
D: -
V: TRBV9

CDR3: CASSEQGVNTGELFF
DNA: TGTGCCAGCAGTGAACAGGGGGTTAACACCGGGGAGCTGTTTTTT
J: TRBJ2-2
size: -
D: TRBD1
V: TRBV2

CDR3: CASSRLVGGTYGYTF
DNA: TGTGCCAGCAGCCGTCTCGTGGGAGGGACCTATGGCTACACCTTC
J: TRBJ1-2
size: -
D: -
V: TRBV7-9

CDR3: CASSIAGSNTEAFF
DNA: TGTGCCAGTAGTATAGCAGGATCGAACACTGAAGCTTTCTTT
J: TRBJ1-1
size: -
D: -
V: TRBV19

CDR3: CAWTDGPGLGPGYTF
DNA: TGTGCCTGGACCGATGGTCCAGGTTTAGGCCCGGGGTACACCTTC
J: TRBJ1-2
size: -
D: -
V: TRBV30

CDR3: CASSWSVLPNEQFF
DNA: TGTGCCAGCAGCTGGTCGGTCCTACCCAATGAGCAGTTCTTC
J: TRBJ2-1
size: once
D: -
V: TRBV7-9

CDR3: CATTGVENSPLHF
DNA: TGTGCCACCACAGGGGTGGAAAATTCACCCCTCCACTTT
J: TRBJ1-6
size: -
D: TRBD1
V: TRBV6-5

CDR3: CASSLEGYRSVNGYTF
DNA: TGTGCCAGCAGCCTGGAGGGTTACCGGAGCGTAAATGGCTACACCTTC
J: TRBJ1-2
size: -
D: -
V: TRBV3-1/TRBV3-2

CDR3: CAWTAASGNQPQHF
DNA: TGTGCCTGGACCGCTGCCTCGGGCAATCAGCCCCAGCATTTT
J: TRBJ1-5
size: -
D: -
V: TRBV30

CDR3: CASSLALGLGHF
DNA: TGTGCCAGCAGCCTAGCATTGGGACTAGGGCATTTT
J: TRBJ1-5
size: -
D: -
V: TRBV6-5

CDR3: CASTERGLAGITDTQYF
DNA: TGCGCCAGCACCGAGAGGGGACTGGCGGGGATAACAGATACGCAGTATTTT
J: TRBJ2-3
size: -
D: -
V: TRBV10-2

CDR3: CASSPQERWRDRGEKLFF
DNA: TGCGCCAGCAGCCCTCAAGAGAGATGGCGGGACAGGGGGGAAAAACTGTTTTTT
J: TRBJ1-4
size: -
D: TRBD1
V: TRBV4-1

CDR3: CASSILGLNYGYTF
DNA: TGTGCCAGTAGTATCCTCGGTCTAAACTATGGCTACACCTTC
J: TRBJ1-2
size: few
D: -
V: TRBV19

CDR3: CASSQGTSGTTQYF
DNA: TGTGCCAGCAGCCAAGGGACTAGCGGGACTACGCAGTATTTT
J: TRBJ2-3
size: -
D: TRBD2
V: TRBV3-1/TRBV3-2

CDR3: CASSPGTANTGELFF
DNA: TGTGCCAGCAGTCCAGGGACAGCGAACACCGGGGAGCTGTTTTTT
J: TRBJ2-2
size: once
D: TRBD1
V: TRBV6-5

CDR3: CASSPRTGLNTEAFF
DNA: TGCGCCAGCAGCCCTCGGACAGGGTTGAACACTGAAGCTTTCTTT
J: TRBJ1-1
size: -
D: TRBD1
V: TRBV5-1

CDR3: CSVEGTASRYGYTF
DNA: TGCAGCGTTGAAGGGACAGCCTCCCGGTATGGCTACACCTTC
J: TRBJ1-2
size: -
D: -
V: TRBV29-1

CDR3: CASSATTTGDGYTF
DNA: TGTGCCAGCAGCGCAACCACGACAGGGGATGGCTACACCTTC
J: TRBJ1-2
size: once
D: TRBD1
V: TRBV6-5

CDR3: CASRASAGGRNEQFF
DNA: TGTGCCAGCAGAGCTAGCGCGGGGGGGCGCAATGAGCAGTTCTTC
J: TRBJ2-1
size: -
D: TRBD2
V: TRBV7-2

CDR3: CASRVDRAVGELFF
DNA: TGTGCCAGCAGGGTCGACAGGGCGGTCGGGGAGCTGTTTTTT
J: TRBJ2-2
size: -
D: TRBD1
V: TRBV6-5

CDR3: CASSFWGSSYNEQFF
DNA: TGTGCCAGCAGCTTTTGGGGCAGCTCCTACAATGAGCAGTTCTTC
J: TRBJ2-1
size: -
D: -
V: TRBV11-2

CDR3: CSVGGTKPAYEQYF
DNA: TGCAGCGTTGGGGGGACTAAACCCGCCTACGAGCAGTACTTC
J: TRBJ2-7
size: -
D: TRBD2
V: TRBV29-1

CDR3: CASSDRVESEKLFF
DNA: TGTGCCAGCAGCGACAGGGTAGAGAGTGAAAAACTGTTTTTT
J: TRBJ1-4
size: -
D: TRBD1
V: TRBV7-6

CDR3: CASSQGDRDGEKLFF
DNA: TGCGCCAGCAGCCAAGGGGACAGGGACGGTGAAAAACTGTTTTTT
J: TRBJ1-4
size: -
D: TRBD1
V: TRBV4-1

CDR3: CATSRRQVSNSPLHF
DNA: TGTGCCACCAGCCGCCGACAGGTCTCCAATTCACCCCTCCACTTT
J: TRBJ1-6
size: -
D: -
V: TRBV15

CDR3: CASSPSGGGNEQFF
DNA: TGTGCCAGCAGCCCCAGCGGGGGTGGCAATGAGCAGTTCTTC
J: TRBJ2-1
size: -
D: TRBD2
V: TRBV7-6

CDR3: CASSPQGGDTIYF
DNA: TGTGCCAGCAGCCCCCAGGGGGGAGACACCATATATTTT
J: TRBJ1-3
size: few
D: TRBD1
V: TRBV7-3

CDR3: CASTFQLQGAKETQYF
DNA: TGCGCCAGCACCTTCCAACTCCAGGGGGCGAAAGAGACCCAGTACTTC
J: TRBJ2-5
size: -
D: TRBD1
V: TRBV5-1

CDR3: CASSGGYEQYF
DNA: TGTGCCAGCAGTGGAGGTTACGAGCAGTACTTC
J: TRBJ2-7
size: -
D: -
V: TRBV2

CDR3: CASSLAASGTYEQYF
DNA: TGCGCCAGCAGCTTAGCGGCTAGCGGTACCTACGAGCAGTACTTC
J: TRBJ2-7
size: -
D: TRBD2
V: TRBV5-1